Sequencing of this T cell receptor beta chain was carried out in a study of early T cells in non-severe SARS-CoV-2 infection. In the study overall: Sequenced bulk RNA came from whole blood that was unsorted, and chains were unpaired. Study-wide findings and caveats: VDJdb matches were skewed toward anti-spike CD8 T cell responses.

In this sample, this clonotype turned up many times. The antigen is undetermined. Researchers tagged individual cDNA molecules with unique molecular identifiers. One entry per CDR3 protein, called by TCRdb with MiXCR from the 5' RACE reads. The sample consists of about 77,000 distinct CDR3 sequences, about 9.6% of them appearing once. Trimming removed 4 bases from V and 2 bases from J; junction bases left unmatched: 12. This CDR3 has 17 amino acids. Germline V gene lookup returns CDR1 MNHEY and CDR2 SMNVEV (reference sequence). The TCR originated in an adult who was a healthcare worker with PCR-confirmed SARS-CoV-2 infection or an uninfected control (not recorded which). Material for sequencing was whole blood. This rearrangement joins TRBV27 to TRBJ2-3; TRBD1 matches 7 bases. The CDR3 loop reads CASSSSTLGQLTDTQYF. The CDR3 DNA follows: TGTGCCAGCAGTTCAAGTACCCTGGGACAGCTCACAGATACGCAGTATTTT.